This T cell receptor beta chain appears in the sequencing data of a study of CD8 T cells in Susac syndrome. RNA totalling 0.5 to 1 ug underwent reverse transcription with random hexamers. TCRdb itself ran the immunoSEQ multiplex PCR reads through MiXCR, one entry per CDR3 protein. The data hold about 300,000 distinct CDR3 sequences, with almost 85% observed a single time. This CDR3 is 11 amino acids long. The V segment lost 5 bases and the J segment 14 bases; nucleotides outside the gene matches: 8. Per germline, CDR1 SQVTM and CDR2 ANQGSEA. The gene calls are TRBV29-1 and TRBJ1-4, with 7 bases that match TRBD1. The sample comprised CD8+ T cells from PBMCs. This TCR derives from a human donor with multiple sclerosis. This chain's CDR3 is CSVPVQGGLFF. The DNA of the CDR3 is TGCAGCGTTCCGGTTCAGGGGGGCCTGTTTTTT.